The source of this T cell receptor (beta chain) is a study of PD-1 blockade in mismatch repair-deficient tumors. Whole-study context: All were previously treated, progressing patients with about twelve mismatch repair-deficient cancer types.

TCR sequencing covered a few patients who responded to pembrolizumab. Germline V lookup: CDR1 SGHRS, CDR2 YFSETQ. V lost 1 base and J 8 bases, leaving 9 bases between the germline ends. The CDR3 is 12 residues long. Data came from immunoSEQ multiplex PCR; TCRdb stores just in-frame clones and leaves some out. The table has approximately 100,000 clones, 65% to 85% seen once. V usage is TRBV5-1 and J usage is TRBJ1-2; possible D gene TRBD1, 5 bases. This sequence originates from an adult with mismatch repair-deficient cancer. Sequenced material: peripheral blood, taken approximately 35 weeks after starting pembrolizumab. CDR3 DNA: TGCGCCAGCAGCTTGCGGGGGGGAGGCTACACCTTC. Translating it yields CASSLRGGGYTF.